This paragraph covers one T cell receptor beta chain sequence. Its antigen remains unidentified. The V gene end was trimmed by 4 bases and the J gene end by 2 bases; junction bases not matched to a gene: 8. Germline CDR1 and CDR2: LGHDT and YNNKEL (reference sequence). The CDR3 runs 15 residues. Separate cDNA molecules each had unique molecular identifiers attached to them. TCRdb ran MiXCR on the 5' RACE reads and lists one entry per CDR3 protein. The sample holds some 97,000 distinct CDR3 sequences, roughly 11% seen once. This specimen comes from a study of early T cells in non-severe SARS-CoV-2 infection. Study-level information: Sequencing of bulk RNA from unsorted whole blood was done, without chain pairing.

General observations from the study: Matching results from VDJdb favored anti-spike CD8 responses, leaving private and CD4 specificities undetected.

This receptor was obtained from an adult who was a healthcare worker with PCR-confirmed SARS-CoV-2 infection or an uninfected control (not recorded which). Material: whole blood, obtained at baseline. The rearrangement uses TRBV3-1 and TRBJ2-7; 7 nucleotides agree with TRBD1. CDR3: CASSPQGTVTYEQYF. The DNA for the CDR3 is TGTGCCAGCAGCCCACAAGGGACAGTAACCTACGAGCAGTACTTC.